These 32 T cell receptor beta chains were sequenced from one sample in a study of CD8 T cells in Susac syndrome. When the RNA was reverse transcribed, random hexamers were used with an input of roughly 0.5 to 1 ug. MiXCR, run by TCRdb on the immunoSEQ multiplex PCR reads, gives a single entry per CDR3 protein. This table holds 170,000 or so distinct CDR3 sequences, approximately 94% found once. The sequenced material came from CD4+ T cells from PBMCs. The receptors here all came from a human donor with Susac syndrome.

CDR3 amino acids: CASSLRMGHAQPQHF. The DNA for the CDR3 is TGTGCCAGCAGCCTCCGTATGGGTCACGCTCAGCCCCAGCATTTT. The chain has TRBV3-1 and TRBJ1-5; D is unclear. Germline CDR1 and CDR2: LGHDT and YNNKEL (reference sequence). The ends were cut back, 4 bases at V and 6 bases at J, with 16 bases in the middle. CDR3 length: 15 amino acids.

This chain connects TRBV3-1 to TRBJ2-1, with 8 positions matching TRBD1. Germline CDR1 is LGHDT and CDR2 is YNNKEL (reference sequence). The ends lost 5 bases at V and 8 bases at J; junction bases unmatched: 14. The CDR3 totals 16 residues. The CDR3 nucleotides are TGTGCCAGCAGCTTGTCCGGGACAGGTAGGCTAGATGAGCAGTTCTTC. Protein: CASSLSGTGRLDEQFF.

The V and J genes are TRBV6-1 and TRBJ2-6, with D maybe TRBD1 (5 bases). CDR1 is MNHNS, CDR2 SASEGT, per germline. Deletions cut 5 bases from V and 2 bases from J, with 13 bases between. The CDR3 runs 16 residues. Written as DNA, the CDR3 is TGTGCCAGCAGTCTCAGGGTAGGGACTGGGGCCAACGTCCTGACTTTC. The encoded protein is CASSLRVGTGANVLTF.

This chain links TRBV7-2 with TRBJ2-7; D remains unclear. This CDR3 comprises 15 residues. V gave up 5 bases and J gave up 2 bases, with 16 bases separating them. Germline CDR1 is SGHTA and CDR2 is FQGNSA. The CDR3 nucleotides are TGTGCCAGCAGCCCCCGACGGGCAGTCACCTACGAGCAGTACTTC. Translating it yields CASSPRRAVTYEQYF.

The gene calls are TRBV7-3 and TRBJ2-3; possible D gene TRBD2, 7 bases. V was trimmed by 5 bases and J by 2 bases, leaving 17 bases between them. In germline, CDR1 is SGHTA, CDR2 FQGTGA. The CDR3 runs 16 residues. The CDR3 protein is CASSPARAGATDTQYF. CDR3 nucleotide sequence: TGTGCCAGCAGCCCTGCGAGGGCGGGGGCCACAGATACGCAGTATTTT.

This chain uses TRBV5-1 with TRBJ2-2, with 7 bases matching TRBD1. The trim removed 4 bases at V and 10 bases at J, leaving 4 bases unmatched. Germline CDR1 reads SGHRS; CDR2 reads YFSETQ. This CDR3 is built from 12 residues. CDR3 DNA sequence: TGCGCCAGCAGCAGTACAGGGGTGGAGCTGTTTTTT. Protein sequence: CASSSTGVELFF.

The V and J genes are TRBV19 and TRBJ1-1, with 7 bases that match TRBD1. V lost 7 bases and J lost 10; bases outside the gene matches: 6. The CDR3 runs 11 residues. Germline V gives CDR1 LNHDA, CDR2 SQIVND (reference sequence). CDR3 loop: CASTLRTGAFF. CDR3 sequence (DNA): TGTGCCAGTACTCTAAGGACAGGAGCTTTCTTT.

The CDR3 loop is CASSLLASLYNEQFF. The CDR3 DNA reads TGTGCCAGCAGCTTACTAGCGTCTCTCTACAATGAGCAGTTCTTC. The J gene is TRBJ2-1, the V gene TRBV7-9; a possible D gene is TRBD2 (6 bases). V was cut by 2 bases and J by 3 bases, with 11 bases left in between. Looked up from germline, CDR1 is SEHNR and CDR2 is FQNEAQ (reference sequence). The CDR3 has 15 residues.

The rearrangement joins TRBV7-2 to TRBJ2-7; no reliable D call. This CDR3 has 15 amino acids. Per the germline V gene, CDR1 is SGHTA and CDR2 is FQGNSA. Deletions cut 5 bases from V and 2 bases from J, with 16 bases between. The CDR3 DNA sequence: TGTGCCAGCAGCCTCATGGGCCTGGGTACCTACGAGCAGTACTTC. This codes for CASSLMGLGTYEQYF. Combining the CDR3 with reference TRBV7-2 and TRBJ2-7 gives the whole variable domain GAGVSQSPSNKVTEKGKDVELRCDPISGHTALYWYRQSLGQGLEFLIYFQGNSAPDKSGLPSDRFSAERTGGSVSTLTIQRTQQEDSAVYLCASSLMGLGTYEQYFGPGTRLTVT.

This chain links TRBV4-1 with TRBJ1-2; no definite D call. Germline-derived CDR1 and CDR2 are MGHRA and YSYEKL. The CDR3 is 16 amino acids. V lost 0 bases to trimming and J lost 4 bases, with 15 bases between them. This CDR3 is CASSQDGGVVTYGYTF. In DNA form, the CDR3 reads TGCGCCAGCAGCCAAGATGGCGGGGTGGTTACCTATGGCTACACCTTC.

This clonotype was found once. This sequence joins TRBV5-1 and TRBJ1-1; D call uncertain. V gave up 2 bases and J gave up 0 bases, with 8 bases separating them. This CDR3 region has 14 residues. Germline loops: CDR1 SGHRS, CDR2 YFSETQ. Here the CDR3 DNA reads TGCGCCAGCAGCTTAAGGAGCATGAACACTGAAGCTTTCTTT. Encoded protein: CASSLRSMNTEAFF.

The chain has TRBV5-1 and TRBJ2-7; 8 bases fit TRBD1. V lost 0 bases, J lost 6 bases, and 8 bases stayed unmatched. The length of the CDR3 is 15 residues. Germline-derived CDR1 and CDR2 are SGHRS and YFSETQ. The CDR3 nucleotides are TGCGCCAGCAGCTTGGAAGGGGACAGGTCAAGCGAGCAGTACTTC. Its translation: CASSLEGDRSSEQYF. The full variable domain, completed using reference TRBV5-1 and TRBJ2-7, is KAGVTQTPRYLIKTRGQQVTLSCSPISGHRSVSWYQQTPGQGLQFLFEYFSETQRNKGNFPGRFSGRQFSNSRSEMNVSTLELGDSALYLCASSLEGDRSSEQYFGPGTRLTVT.

The chain recombines TRBV12-3 or TRBV12-4 with TRBJ2-5; 10 nucleotides match TRBD2. Unmatched junction bases numbered 10, after V lost 4 bases and J lost 5 bases. The CDR3 extends over 16 amino acids. CDR3 sequence (DNA): TGTGCCAGCAGTTCCCAGACTAGCGGGCGGCGGGAGACCCAGTACTTC. It specifies CASSSQTSGRRETQYF.

The CDR3 DNA reads TGTGCTAGTGGTTGGTCTGGGTTCGTGGATACGCAGTATTTT. It specifies CASGWSGFVDTQYF. This chain joins TRBV12-5 and TRBJ2-3, with D unclear. The CDR3 length is 14 residues. V gave up 4 bases and J gave up 6 bases, with 14 bases separating them. Germline values: CDR1 LGHNT, CDR2 FRNRAP.

The chain has TRBV30 and TRBJ1-1, with D possibly being TRBD1 (6 bases). The CDR3 consists of 12 residues. The germline V gene encodes CDR1 GTSNPN and CDR2 SVGIG (reference sequence). The V gene lost 1 base and the J gene lost 5 bases, with 8 bases spanning the gap. CDR3: CAWSDRGTEAFF. The CDR3 nucleotides are TGTGCCTGGAGTGATAGGGGGACTGAAGCTTTCTTT.

The rearrangement joins TRBV5-1 to TRBJ2-7; TRBD1 aligns across 7 bases. V was clipped by 0 bases and J by 7 bases; unmatched bases: 7. CDR1 SGHRS and CDR2 YFSETQ come from the germline V gene. CDR3 length: 14 residues. DNA for the CDR3: TGCGCCAGCAGCTTGGAGGGGGCGCCGGAGGAGCAGTACTTC. This translates into CASSLEGAPEEQYF.

J is TRBJ2-5 and V is TRBV20-1; D is possibly TRBD2 (5 bases). The CDR3 extends over 11 amino acids. V lost 3 bases, J lost 5 bases, and 7 bases lay in between. Germline lookup yields CDR1 DFQATT and CDR2 SNEGSKA (reference sequence). The DNA of the CDR3 is TGCAGTGCTAGTGGCGGGGAGACCCAGTACTTC. Amino acids: CSASGGETQYF.

The V call is TRBV29-1, the J call TRBJ2-7; 7 bases fit TRBD2. The CDR3 is made up of 11 amino acids. Germline assignment: CDR1 SQVTM and CDR2 ANQGSEA. Germline trimming cut 7 bases from V and 2 bases from J; bases unmatched to any gene: 2. CDR3 in DNA: TGCAGCGGGGGGGGGACCTACGAGCAGTACTTC. The encoded protein is CSGGGTYEQYF.

This clonotype was recorded only once. The V and J genes are TRBV9 and TRBJ2-7; D unresolved. Germline V gene data show CDR1 as SGDLS and CDR2 as YYNGEE. The CDR3 has 15 residues. V lost 2 bases to trimming and J lost 3 bases, with 15 bases between them. Here the CDR3 reads CASSVNVASVYEQYF. In DNA form, the CDR3 reads TGTGCCAGCAGCGTTAACGTAGCATCCGTCTACGAGCAGTACTTC.

CDR3 residues: CASSQDRGGPRQETQYF. In nucleotides, the CDR3 is TGTGCCAGCAGCCAAGATCGCGGCGGACCTCGACAAGAGACCCAGTACTTC. This chain links TRBV3-1 with TRBJ2-5; D unresolved. CDR3 length: 17 amino acids. V was pared by 0 bases and J by 2 bases, with 16 bases between. Germline-derived CDR1 and CDR2 are LGHDT and YNNKEL (reference sequence).

This chain uses TRBV4-1 with TRBJ1-6; no clear D. V dropped 0 bases and J dropped 12 bases, with 9 bases sitting between them. Germline V lookup: CDR1 MGHRA, CDR2 YSYEKL. The CDR3 runs to 13 residues. The CDR3 loop is CASSQDGVRPLHF. CDR3 coding DNA: TGCGCCAGCAGCCAAGATGGCGTCCGACCCCTCCACTTT.

The chain uses TRBV20-1 and TRBJ1-2, with TRBD1 matching over 8 bases. The CDR3 totals 15 residues. CDR1 and CDR2 from the germline V gene are DFQATT and SNEGSKA (reference sequence). With 5 bases clipped from V and 5 bases from J, the junction kept 13 bases outside the gene matches. This chain's CDR3 is CSAFRGRGSMYGYTF. In DNA form, the CDR3 reads TGCAGTGCTTTCAGGGGGCGCGGGAGTATGTATGGCTACACCTTC.

J is TRBJ1-2 and V is TRBV25-1; a weak D match, TRBD1 (5 bases). CDR3 length: 13 amino acids. Germline assignment: CDR1 MGHDK and CDR2 SYGVNS. V lost 3 bases, J lost 7 bases, and 12 bases lay in between. DNA for the CDR3: TGTGCCAGCAGTGACTCGGGGCTAGGTGGCTACACCTTC. This sequence encodes CASSDSGLGGYTF.

This clonotype occurred a few times. This sequence joins TRBV2 and TRBJ2-7; unclear D gene. The V gene lost 4 bases and the J gene lost 2 bases, with 3 bases spanning the gap. The germline V gene has CDR1 SNHLY and CDR2 FYNNEI. The CDR3 runs to 11 residues. The CDR3 here is CASSAAYEQYF. The CDR3 region has the DNA TGTGCCAGCAGTGCGGCCTACGAGCAGTACTTC.

The rearrangement links TRBV5-6 to TRBJ2-2; D may be TRBD1 (6 bases). Germline V gene sequence: CDR1 SGHDT, CDR2 YYEEEE. V was cut by 4 bases and J by 4 bases, with 11 bases left in between. CDR3 length equals 14 residues. CDR3 loop: CASSPTGFTGELFF. The CDR3 coding sequence is TGTGCCAGCAGCCCGACAGGCTTCACCGGGGAGCTGTTTTTT.

This chain uses TRBV7-6 with TRBJ2-4, with 16 nucleotides matching TRBD2. J gave up 8 bases and V 6 bases, and 13 bases lay outside the gene matches. CDR3 size: 18 residues. Germline CDR1 SGHVS, CDR2 FNYEAQ. The CDR3 sequence is CASSYEPGLAGGHYIQYF. The CDR3, as DNA: TGTGCCAGCAGTTACGAGCCGGGACTAGCGGGGGGGCATTACATTCAGTACTTC.

This chain uses TRBV9 with TRBJ2-2; D is uncertain. This CDR3 comprises 15 residues. Germline-derived CDR1 and CDR2 are SGDLS and YYNGEE. V lost 2 bases and J lost 1, with 9 bases in between. The CDR3 sequence is CASSVGRRNTGELFF. The CDR3 DNA sequence: TGTGCCAGCAGCGTGGGCAGGCGGAACACCGGGGAGCTGTTTTTT.

This clonotype has just a few counts. The rearrangement uses TRBV7-2 and TRBJ1-2, with D uncertain. Per germline, CDR1 SGHTA and CDR2 FQGNSA. This CDR3 is 15 amino acids long. Between the trimmed V and J ends, which lost 5 bases and 4 bases, there was a span of 17 bases. CDR3 bases: TGTGCCAGCAGCCTTAGATCGGAGAAACCCTATGGCTACACCTTC. Its protein product is CASSLRSEKPYGYTF.

The chain combines TRBV20-1 with TRBJ1-2, with D possibly TRBD1 on 5 matching bases. Trimming took 6 bases from V and 7 from J, leaving 12 bases between them. CDR1 is DFQATT and CDR2 is SNEGSKA in the germline V gene (reference sequence). The CDR3 loop spans 11 amino acids. CDR3 loop: CSARGVSGYTF. As DNA, the CDR3 is TGCAGTGCACGAGGGGTTTCTGGCTACACCTTC.

The chain has TRBV15 and TRBJ2-3; D may be TRBD1 (5 bases). The ends were cut back, 4 bases at V and 2 bases at J, with 10 bases in the middle. This CDR3 is 14 amino acids long. The V gene's germline CDR1 is LNHNV and CDR2 YYDKDF (reference sequence). The CDR3 loop reads CATSNGAFTDTQYF. DNA of the CDR3: TGTGCCACCAGCAATGGGGCGTTCACAGATACGCAGTATTTT.

This sequence joins TRBV29-1 and TRBJ1-2, with D unclear. V lost 4 bases to trimming and J lost 6 bases, with 15 bases between them. This CDR3 is built from 13 residues. Germline-derived CDR1 and CDR2 are SQVTM and ANQGSEA. CDR3 sequence (DNA): TGCAGCGTTGTCACTCCAGGTTACCATGGCTACACCTTC. Its protein product is CSVVTPGYHGYTF.

The table lists this clonotype with a few counts. The chain uses TRBV6-1 and TRBJ2-3; D gene uncertain. In germline, CDR1 is MNHNS, CDR2 SASEGT. This CDR3 is 15 amino acids long. Deletions cut 3 bases from V and 5 bases from J, with 15 bases between. The CDR3, as DNA: TGTGCCAGCAGTGATGAGGTCACGGGTAAAGATACGCAGTATTTT. Residues: CASSDEVTGKDTQYF.